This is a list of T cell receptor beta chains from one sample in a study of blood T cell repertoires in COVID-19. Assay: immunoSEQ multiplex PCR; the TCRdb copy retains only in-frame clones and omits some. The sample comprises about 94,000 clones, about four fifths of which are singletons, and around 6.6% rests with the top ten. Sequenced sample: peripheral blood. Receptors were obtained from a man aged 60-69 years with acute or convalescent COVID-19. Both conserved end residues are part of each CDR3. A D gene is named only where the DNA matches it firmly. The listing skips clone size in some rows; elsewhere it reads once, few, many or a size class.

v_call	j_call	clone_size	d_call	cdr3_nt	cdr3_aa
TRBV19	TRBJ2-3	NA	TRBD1	TGTGCCAGTAGTTCCCAGGGGGGCACAGATACGCAGTATTTT	CASSSQGGTDTQYF
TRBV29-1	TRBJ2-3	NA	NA	TGCAGCGTTGACCTAGCAACAGATACGCAGTATTTT	CSVDLATDTQYF
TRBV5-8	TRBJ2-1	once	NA	TGTGCCAGCACCCTTGGGTACAACTATTGGTCCTACAATGAGCAGTTCTTC	CASTLGYNYWSYNEQFF
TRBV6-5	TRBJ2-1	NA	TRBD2	TGTGCCAGCAGTTACCGGGACTATTACAATGAGCAGTTCTTC	CASSYRDYYNEQFF
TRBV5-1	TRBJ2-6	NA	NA	TGCGCCAGCAGCTTCCTCCGGGGCTCTGGGGCCAACGTCCTGACTTTC	CASSFLRGSGANVLTF
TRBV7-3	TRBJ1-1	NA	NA	TGTGCCAGCAGCTTAAGCTGGGGGGGAAACACTGAAGCTTTCTTT	CASSLSWGGNTEAFF
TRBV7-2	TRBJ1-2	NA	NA	TGTGCCAGCAGCCCTTCCCTTTATGGCTACACCTTC	CASSPSLYGYTF
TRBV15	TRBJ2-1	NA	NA	TGTGCCACCAGCAGAGGGCATGGGCAGCGGCCCTACAATGAGCAGTTCTTC	CATSRGHGQRPYNEQFF
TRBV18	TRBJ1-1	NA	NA	TGTGCCAGCTCACCACAGGGGTACACTGAAGCTTTCTTT	CASSPQGYTEAFF
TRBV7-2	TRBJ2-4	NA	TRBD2	TGTGCCAGCAGCCCGCGGACTAGCGGGGGCAGCATTCAGTACTTC	CASSPRTSGGSIQYF
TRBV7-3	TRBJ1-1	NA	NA	TGTGCCAGCACCCTGTCAGCTGCGGACACTGAAGCTTTCTTT	CASTLSAADTEAFF
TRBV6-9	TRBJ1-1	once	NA	TGTGCCAGCAGTTATCAAGACAGGTCAAACACTGAAGCTTTCTTT	CASSYQDRSNTEAFF
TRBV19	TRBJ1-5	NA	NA	TGTGCCAGTAGTTTCCAGACTAATAGCAATCAGCCCCAGCATTTT	CASSFQTNSNQPQHF
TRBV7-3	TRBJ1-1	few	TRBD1	TGTGCCAGCAGCCCAATGGGGACAGAGAACACTGAAGCTTTCTTT	CASSPMGTENTEAFF
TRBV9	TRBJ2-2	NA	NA	TGTGCCAGCAGCCCCGAGCCCTCGAACACCGGGGAGCTGTTTTTT	CASSPEPSNTGELFF
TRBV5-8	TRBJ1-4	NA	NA	TGTGCCAGCAGCCGGGGAAGCTTGGGTGAAAAACTGTTTTTT	CASSRGSLGEKLFF
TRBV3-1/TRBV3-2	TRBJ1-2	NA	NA	TGTGCCAGCAGCCAAGTAGGCGGGATGGGCGATGGCTACACCTTC	CASSQVGGMGDGYTF
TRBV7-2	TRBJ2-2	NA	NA	TGTGCCAGCAGCAAAGGACTGGGCCGTACTGAGCACGGGGAGCTGTTTTTT	CASSKGLGRTEHGELFF
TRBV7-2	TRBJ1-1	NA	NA	TGTGCCAGCAGCTTAAAGAGGGGGACTGAAGCTTTCTTT	CASSLKRGTEAFF
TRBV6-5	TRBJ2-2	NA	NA	TGTGCCAGCAGTTACGGAGGCTACACCGGGGAGCTGTTTTTT	CASSYGGYTGELFF
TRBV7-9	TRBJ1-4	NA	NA	TGTGCCAGCCGTGGGGGGGCAGTGGATGAAAAACTGTTTTTT	CASRGGAVDEKLFF
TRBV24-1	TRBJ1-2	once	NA	TGTGCCACCAGTTTTCAGTTATCGTACACCTTC	CATSFQLSYTF
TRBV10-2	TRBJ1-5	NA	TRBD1	TGCGCCAGCAGACCGACAGGGATACATCAGCCCCAGCATTTT	CASRPTGIHQPQHF
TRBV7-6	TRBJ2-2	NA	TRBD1	TGTGCCAGCAGCCCCCGGACAGGCCCCGTGAACACCGGGGAGCTGTTTTTT	CASSPRTGPVNTGELFF
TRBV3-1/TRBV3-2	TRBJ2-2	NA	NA	TGTGCCAGCAGCCTCGGGGGCACCGGGGAGCTGTTTTTT	CASSLGGTGELFF
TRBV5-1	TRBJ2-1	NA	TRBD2	TGCGCCAGCAGCCGTGGGACTAGCGGGGTCTTCCGGGGTGAGCAGTTCTTC	CASSRGTSGVFRGEQFF
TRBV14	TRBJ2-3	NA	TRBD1	TGTGCCAGCAGCCCTAGGACAGGGTTGGCAGATACGCAGTATTTT	CASSPRTGLADTQYF
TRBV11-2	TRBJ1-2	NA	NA	TGTGCCAGCAGCTTAGCTTACAGAAGTAAGCATGGCTACACCTTC	CASSLAYRSKHGYTF
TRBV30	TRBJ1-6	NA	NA	TGTGCCTGGAACGACATCTTTAATTCACCCCTCCACTTT	CAWNDIFNSPLHF
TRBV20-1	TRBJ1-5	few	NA	TGCAGTGCTAGTCGGGGGAATCAGCCCCAGCATTTT	CSASRGNQPQHF
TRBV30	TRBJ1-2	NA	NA	TGTGCCTGGAGTCTACTGAGCTATGGCTACACCTTC	CAWSLLSYGYTF
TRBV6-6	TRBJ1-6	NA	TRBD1	TGTGCCAGCAGAGGCACAGGGGAAACTTCACCCCTCCACTTT	CASRGTGETSPLHF
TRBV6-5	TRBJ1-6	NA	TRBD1	TGTGCCAGCAGTTCGTCGGGACAGGGGTATTCACCCCTCCACTTT	CASSSSGQGYSPLHF
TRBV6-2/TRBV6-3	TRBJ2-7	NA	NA	TGTGCCAGCAGTTACGGTCCAGGGCCCATTCCCTACGAGCAGTACTTC	CASSYGPGPIPYEQYF
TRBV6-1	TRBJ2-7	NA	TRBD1	TGTGCCAGCAGTCTTGGACAGGGGTCCGCTTACGAGCAGTACTTC	CASSLGQGSAYEQYF
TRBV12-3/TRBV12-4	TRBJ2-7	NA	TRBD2	TGTGCCAGCAGCCGAGCGGGGTACGAGCAGTACTTC	CASSRAGYEQYF
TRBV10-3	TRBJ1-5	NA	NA	TGTGCCATCAGCGATACAGGAAAATTGGATCAGCCCCAGCATTTT	CAISDTGKLDQPQHF
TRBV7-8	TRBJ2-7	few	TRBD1	TGTGCCAGCAGCCCGGACAGGGGCAGAATCTACGAGCAGTACTTC	CASSPDRGRIYEQYF
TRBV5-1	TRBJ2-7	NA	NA	TGCGCCAGCAGCCTGCAGGGTAGCTCCTACGAGCAGTACTTC	CASSLQGSSYEQYF
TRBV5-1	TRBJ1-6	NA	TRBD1	TGCGCCAGCAGCTTGGTCGGGACAGATAATTCACCCCTCCACTTT	CASSLVGTDNSPLHF
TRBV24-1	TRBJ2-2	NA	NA	TGTGCCACCAGTGATTCAGGGAAAATAACCGGGGAGCTGTTTTTT	CATSDSGKITGELFF
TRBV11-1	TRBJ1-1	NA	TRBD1	TGTGCCAGCAGCTTTCCGACAGGGGGCGAGTCTGAAGCTTTCTTT	CASSFPTGGESEAFF
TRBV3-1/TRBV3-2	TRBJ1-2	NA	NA	TGTGCCAGCAGCCAATCTTCTCAAACCCGGGGCTACACCTTC	CASSQSSQTRGYTF
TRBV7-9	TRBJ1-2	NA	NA	TGTGCCAGCAGCTTGGGAGGGTGGTACACCTTC	CASSLGGWYTF
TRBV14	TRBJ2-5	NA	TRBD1	TGTGCCAGCAGCCCCGGGACAGTAGAGACCCAGTACTTC	CASSPGTVETQYF
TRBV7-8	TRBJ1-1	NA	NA	TGTGCCAGCAGCTTAGCATCAAAGAACACTGAAGCTTTCTTT	CASSLASKNTEAFF
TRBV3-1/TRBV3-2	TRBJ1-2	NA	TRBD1	TGTGCCAGCAAGGGACAGGGACGGGACTATGGCTACACCTTC	CASKGQGRDYGYTF
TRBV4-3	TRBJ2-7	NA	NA	TGCGCCAACAGCCAAGATCAAGGACAGTATCCCTACGAGCAGTACTTC	CANSQDQGQYPYEQYF
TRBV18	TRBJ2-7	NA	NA	TGTGCCAGCTCACCAGTGGGGGCTCGCTCCTACGAGCAGTACTTC	CASSPVGARSYEQYF